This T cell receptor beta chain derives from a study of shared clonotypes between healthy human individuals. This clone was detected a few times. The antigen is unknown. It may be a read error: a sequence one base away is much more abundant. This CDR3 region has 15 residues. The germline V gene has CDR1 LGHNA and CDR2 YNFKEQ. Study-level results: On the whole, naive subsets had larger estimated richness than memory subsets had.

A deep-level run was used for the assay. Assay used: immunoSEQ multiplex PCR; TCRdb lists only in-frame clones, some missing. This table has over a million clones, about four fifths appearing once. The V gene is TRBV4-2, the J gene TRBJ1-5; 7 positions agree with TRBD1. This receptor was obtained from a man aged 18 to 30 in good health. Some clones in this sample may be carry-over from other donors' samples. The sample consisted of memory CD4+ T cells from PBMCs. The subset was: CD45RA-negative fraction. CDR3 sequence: CASSLGTASSQPQHF. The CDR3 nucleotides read TGTGCCAGCAGCCTGGGGACAGCAAGCAGTCAGCCCCAGCATTTT.